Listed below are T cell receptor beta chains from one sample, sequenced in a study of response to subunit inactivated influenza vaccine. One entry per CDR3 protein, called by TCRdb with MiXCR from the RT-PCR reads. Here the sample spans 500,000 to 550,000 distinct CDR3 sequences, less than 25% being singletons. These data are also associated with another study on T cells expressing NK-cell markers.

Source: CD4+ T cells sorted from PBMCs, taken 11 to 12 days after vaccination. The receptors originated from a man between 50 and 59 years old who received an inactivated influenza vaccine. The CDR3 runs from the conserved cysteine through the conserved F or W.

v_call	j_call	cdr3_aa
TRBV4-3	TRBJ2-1	CASSQTFGTLNEQFF
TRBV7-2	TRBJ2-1	CASSLAAGASYNEQFF
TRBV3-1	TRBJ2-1	CASSQAPLAGGYEQFF
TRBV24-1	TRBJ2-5	CATSEGTSGGSETQYF
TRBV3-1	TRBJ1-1	CASSQTGTRTEAFF
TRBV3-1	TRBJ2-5	CASSHWTQKTQYF
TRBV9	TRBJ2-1	CASSVARQGTYNEQFF
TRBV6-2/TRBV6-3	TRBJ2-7	CASKSQGSSSYEQYF
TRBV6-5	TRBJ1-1	CASSHGTGDVLF
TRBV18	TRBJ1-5	CASSPSGSQPQHF
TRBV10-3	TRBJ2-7	CAISVDSYEQYF
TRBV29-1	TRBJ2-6	CSGFVSGANVLTF
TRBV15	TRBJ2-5	CATSRDFRPRETQYF
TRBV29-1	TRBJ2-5	CSVVGREETQYF
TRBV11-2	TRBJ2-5	CASSTDRDFKETQYF
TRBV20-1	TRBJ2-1	CSASEAGGPTNEQFF